The entry that follows covers one T cell receptor (beta chain) sequence. The data are from a study of blood T cell repertoires in COVID-19. About the study: Spain, Italy and the United States supplied samples that represented acute and convalescent COVID-19. The analysed material was cDNA or gDNA that came from T cells, B-cell-depleted T cells, or PBMCs.

Per the original data handling: Amplified reference gene primers provided the basis for estimating nucleated cell counts. Clones were read by immunoSEQ multiplex PCR, and TCRdb kept only the in-frame ones, dropping some. V and J calls and clone size are given by that table; D and trimming were obtained from the DNA. The sample lists about 310,000 clones; 85% to 90% were seen once. Trimming cost V 5 bases and J 4 bases; bases outside gene matches: 8. CDR3 size: 15 residues. CDR1 SGHTA and CDR2 FQGTGA come from the germline V gene. The sequencing input was peripheral blood. The receptor's source is a woman in her thirties or forties with COVID-19, enrolled during active disease. The J gene is TRBJ2-7, the V gene TRBV7-3; TRBD1 aligns across 10 bases. The CDR3 is CASSPSGTGAYEQYF. CDR3 nucleotide sequence: TGTGCCAGCAGCCCGAGCGGGACAGGGGCTTACGAGCAGTACTTC.